The clone carrying this TCR beta chain was seen more than once but under ten times. Antigen: not known. Profiled with immunoSEQ multiplex PCR; TCRdb holds only in-frame clones, not every one. The sample has some 40,000 clones; less than 95% are singletons. This entry is derived from a study of PD-L1 blockade in urothelial cancer. The wider study: Blood was analyzed 3 weeks (second dose) and 6 weeks after treatment start. General study results and limits: Pretreatment blood TCR clonality under the median forecast improved survival. Tumor-associated TCR clones expanded more in blood at 3 weeks in patients with durable benefit.

The CDR3 spans 15 residues. J gave up 6 bases and V 7 bases, and 12 bases lay outside the gene matches. Per germline, CDR1 MNHNY and CDR2 SVGAGI (reference sequence). Time point of the sample: peripheral blood 6 weeks after treatment start. The sequence derives from a man between 65 and 85 years old with urothelial cancer. The rearrangement links TRBV6-6 to TRBJ2-1; TRBD1 matches at 7 bases. The source material was PBMCs, sampled around atezolizumab (anti-PD-L1) treatment. In nucleotides, the CDR3 is TGTGCCAGCACCAACGACAGGGTGTTAGGCAATGAGCAGTTCTTC. Translated: CASTNDRVLGNEQFF.